This TCR beta chain was profiled in a study of T cell responses to AZD1222 COVID-19 vaccine (dated by TCRdb to 2020 to 2023). Describing the broader study: A total of 230 to 250 trial participants underwent TCR sequencing, of whom nearly 210 received two doses of AZD1222 and about 25 received two doses of the MenACWY control vaccine. Enrollment into the trials was organized by age into subgroups of 18-55, 56-69 and 70-plus years, and those subgroups contained roughly 150, 30 and 60 TCR-sequenced participants, respectively.

The CDR3 regions of human TCRbeta chains were analyzed by immunosequencing. The source study handled its data this way. TCRs in the repertoires were matched against a reference library of SARS-CoV-2-specific TCRs that had been generated with the MIRA antigen-specificity platform. Breadth was defined as the fraction of unique TCRs that were SARS-CoV-2-associated, and depth was defined as the fraction of total T cells that were SARS-CoV-2-associated. Using the MIRA data, each spike-specific TCR was assigned both to the spike region to which the TCR was reactive and to a CD4 or CD8 class. Log10-transformed breadth and depth values were compared by one-way ANOVA with Sidak's multiple comparisons tests. The table was pulled from immuneACCESS by TCRdb, which kept in-frame rearrangements only. Such tables lose some clones; where checked, under half of the loss comes from unresolved V genes, and the rest has no known cause. D and trimming were read from the DNA, whereas the V and J calls and clone size are those reported in that table. Within this sample are 95,000 to 100,000 clones, with around 87% of them counted one time only. Roughly 10% of the sample belongs to the ten largest clones.

What the authors observed across the whole study: In the small 56-69-year group, the increase in depth fell short of significance, most likely because of low power. After two AZD1222 doses, both the breadth and the depth of spike-specific TCRs were significantly higher than at day 0 and than in MenACWY recipients. CD4 TCRs associated with the vaccine covered the entire spike protein, and the dominant responses were in regions 160-218 and 743-854. Participants were mostly white British and included more females than males, and it was suggested by the authors that clonal diversity may have been underestimated. Only 5 to 7 AZD1222 recipients were SARS-CoV-2 seropositive at baseline, limiting conclusions about previously exposed vaccinees. Reportedly, almost half of the unique spike-specific TCRs recognized epitopes lying outside the regions that are mutated in the B.1.351 and B.1.1.7 variants. Because no samples from the day 14 peak response were available, repertoires could be characterized only after the peak T cell response.

CDR1 is given as LNHDA and CDR2 as SQIVND, both from the germline V gene (reference sequence). The cysteine opens and the phenylalanine closes a CDR3 of 15 amino acids. Of all the DNA, just the CDR3 is kept, 45 bases in frame from base 1. V has 3 bases trimmed and J has 2 bases trimmed; junction bases matching no gene number 5. The sample's time point label, decoded: about 28 days (+/-7) after the second vaccine dose. Because spike-specific TCR depth and breadth did not differ between the two schedules, AZD1222 recipients who got a second dose at roughly 4 weeks were pooled with those who got a second dose at roughly 12 weeks. Vaccinee samples were obtained from the UK trials COV001 and COV002, which included a single-blind randomized controlled phase 2/3 trial of AZD1222 (ChAdOx1 nCoV-19) in healthy adults. For TCRbeta chain sequencing, PBMC samples from trial participants were taken at day 0 and at day 28 after the second dose.

Note on this clone: The antigen it binds to is not known. No clone much larger than this one lies a single base away; base qualities are absent.

The sequences come from peripheral blood, collected 28 days after the second AZD1222 dose. This TCR was recovered from an adult who received the AZD1222 COVID-19 vaccine. The sequence joins TRBV19 to TRBJ1-2, with 8 bases matching TRBD1. The CDR3 amino acid sequence is: CASSMLGQGNYGYTF. The DNA sequence is given as TGTGCCAGTAGTATGCTAGGACAGGGAAACTATGGCTACACCTTC.